The subject of this entry is one T cell receptor (beta chain). This sample is drawn from a study of blood T cell repertoires in COVID-19. For the study at large: Sites across the United States, Italy and Spain contributed samples from acute and convalescent COVID-19. Sources were T cells, B-cell-depleted T cells, or PBMCs; the material itself was cDNA or gDNA.

Per the study methods: Reference gene primer amplification in the assay estimated nucleated cell counts. Profiling relied on immunoSEQ multiplex PCR, and the TCRdb table lists in-frame clones only, not all of them. Clone size and the V and J calls come from that table; the DNA yielded D and trimming. Among about 66,000 clones, around 83% were seen once, and the ten largest hold under 8%. This CDR3 is 15 amino acids long. Germline loops: CDR1 SGDLS, CDR2 YYNGEE. V was shortened by 0 bases and J by 7 bases, with 14 bases between the two germline ends. This clonotype was sampled from a man in his forties or fifties with active COVID-19. Sequenced: peripheral blood. V gene TRBV9 combines with J gene TRBJ2-4; tentatively, D is TRBD1 (5 bases). CDR3 sequence reads: CASSVEGLGKNIQYF. The CDR3 DNA sequence: TGTGCCAGCAGCGTAGAGGGGTTGGGTAAGAACATTCAGTACTTC.